Listed below are T cell receptor beta chains from one sample, sequenced in a study of siplizumab effects on memory and regulatory T cells. Generated by immunoSEQ multiplex PCR, the TCRdb table keeps only in-frame clones and is missing some. The sample shows roughly 100,000 clones, under 95% of them seen only once. The source material was CD8+ T cells sorted from blood. Receptor source: a human donor in good health. Both conserved end residues are part of each CDR3. The D gene is left open where the match is weak. Only some rows state a clone size, as once, few, many or a class for expanded clones.

j_call v_call d_call clone_size cdr3_aa cdr3_nt
TRBJ2-3 TRBV15 TRBD2 NA CATKTGTSGITGTDTQYF TGTGCCACCAAAACCGGGACTAGCGGGATCACAGGCACAGATACGCAGTATTTT
TRBJ2-5 TRBV19 TRBD2 NA CASSTSGSGKTQYF TGTGCCAGTAGTACCAGCGGGAGTGGTAAGACCCAGTACTTC
TRBJ2-1 TRBV4-1 TRBD1 NA CASSQLTGYNEQFF TGCGCCAGCAGCCAATTGACAGGGTACAATGAGCAGTTCTTC
TRBJ2-2 TRBV2 NA NA CASITSSSTGELFF TGTGCCAGCATTACGAGTTCAAGTACCGGGGAGCTGTTTTTT
TRBJ1-1 TRBV19 NA NA CASSIGKVFNTEAFF TGTGCCAGTAGTATAGGGAAGGTTTTTAACACTGAAGCTTTCTTT
TRBJ2-7 TRBV7-2 TRBD2 NA CASSSPTSGPTYEQYF TGTGCCAGCAGCTCCCCCACTAGCGGCCCAACCTACGAGCAGTACTTC
TRBJ1-5 TRBV9 TRBD1 NA CASSVQGGQPQHF TGTGCCAGCAGCGTACAGGGGGGTCAGCCCCAGCATTTT
TRBJ1-1 TRBV11-2 NA once CASSLEGRENTEAFF TGTGCCAGCAGCTTAGAAGGGCGGGAGAACACTGAAGCTTTCTTT
TRBJ2-5 TRBV7-8 NA NA CASSLDAGTPQETQYF TGTGCCAGCAGCTTAGATGCCGGGACCCCTCAAGAGACCCAGTACTTC
TRBJ2-7 TRBV27 TRBD2 NA CASSTSGNSYEQYF TGTGCCAGCAGTACTAGCGGGAACTCCTACGAGCAGTACTTC
TRBJ2-7 TRBV27 NA NA CASSSAEDYEQYF TGTGCCAGCAGTTCGGCAGAAGACTACGAGCAGTACTTC
TRBJ2-5 TRBV2 TRBD2 NA CASSEGGSGSYEQYF TGTGCCAGCAGTGAGGGCGGGAGTGGGTCCTACGAGCAATACTTC
TRBJ2-5 TRBV7-9 NA NA CASSMGLEETQYF TGTGCCAGCAGCATGGGACTGGAAGAGACCCAGTACTTC
TRBJ2-5 TRBV7-5 NA NA CARSLALYRETQYF TGTGCCAGAAGCTTAGCCCTCTATAGAGAGACCCAGTACTTC
TRBJ1-1 TRBV15 TRBD1 NA CATSSVRIGQGYTEAFF TGTGCCACCAGCAGTGTAAGGATAGGACAGGGATATACTGAAGCTTTCTTT
TRBJ2-7 TRBV27 NA NA CASRLGGDSAYEQYF TGTGCCAGCCGGCTAGGCGGGGACAGTGCCTACGAGCAGTACTTC
TRBJ1-2 TRBV27 NA NA CASSVEADGPYGYTF TGTGCCAGCAGCGTCGAAGCTGACGGACCCTATGGCTACACCTTC
TRBJ1-3 TRBV4-2 NA once CASSQDRTDSGNTIYF TGTGCCAGCAGCCAAGACAGGACGGACTCTGGAAACACCATATATTTT
TRBJ2-3 TRBV14 TRBD2 NA CASSHIPGLAEVDTQYF TGTGCCAGCAGCCATATACCGGGACTAGCTGAAGTGGATACGCAGTATTTT
TRBJ1-5 TRBV7-9 NA NA CASSLGPADQPQHF TGTGCCAGCAGCTTAGGGCCAGCGGATCAGCCCCAGCATTTT
TRBJ2-3 TRBV7-7 TRBD2 NA CASSEGTSFGTDTQYF TGTGCTAGCAGCGAGGGGACTAGCTTTGGCACAGATACGCAGTATTTT
TRBJ2-2 TRBV9 TRBD1 NA CASSHGQGTDANTGELFF TGTGCCAGCAGCCATGGACAGGGGACGGACGCGAACACCGGGGAGCTGTTTTTT
TRBJ1-1 TRBV21-1 NA once CASSESLRHSVDTEAFF TGTGCCAGCAGTGAAAGTCTCAGACACTCTGTCGACACTGAAGCTTTCTTT
TRBJ2-1 TRBV19 NA NA CASGGSSIEQFF TGTGCCAGTGGTGGCAGTTCGATAGAGCAGTTCTTC
TRBJ1-2 TRBV5-4 TRBD1 NA CASSRTGVTYGYTF TGTGCCAGCAGCCGGACAGGGGTTACCTATGGCTACACCTTC
TRBJ2-5 TRBV19 NA NA CASSIGDGYEETQYF TGTGCCAGTAGTATAGGGGACGGGTATGAAGAGACCCAGTACTTC
TRBJ2-7 TRBV7-2 NA NA CASSLFLATSSYEQYF TGTGCCAGCAGCTTATTTCTCGCGACTAGTTCCTACGAGCAGTACTTC
TRBJ2-1 TRBV19 NA NA CASSIGAGVGNEQFF TGTGCCAGTAGTATCGGGGCAGGGGTGGGCAATGAGCAGTTCTTC
TRBJ2-7 TRBV27 NA NA CASSQGVGGDEQYF TGTGCCAGCTCGCAGGGTGTAGGTGGGGACGAGCAGTACTTC
TRBJ1-4 TRBV7-9 NA NA CASSLGTPEELFF TGTGCCAGCAGCTTAGGGACCCCTGAGGAACTGTTTTTT
TRBJ2-3 TRBV4-2 TRBD2 NA CASSQLAGITDTQYF TGTGCCAGCAGCCAGCTAGCGGGGATCACAGATACGCAGTATTTT
TRBJ2-5 TRBV5-1 TRBD2 NA CASSLDGREGETQYF TGCGCCAGCAGCTTGGATGGCAGGGAGGGAGAGACCCAGTACTTC
TRBJ2-1 TRBV6-6 TRBD1 NA CASSTGGLDDEQFF TGTGCCAGCAGTACAGGGGGTTTGGACGATGAGCAGTTCTTC
TRBJ2-7 TRBV19 TRBD2 NA CASSPGTSYEQYF TGTGCCAGTAGTCCAGGGACTAGCTACGAGCAGTACTTC
TRBJ2-3 TRBV27 NA NA CASSFLARSTDTQYF TGTGCCAGCAGTTTTCTAGCGAGGAGCACAGATACGCAGTATTTT
TRBJ2-2 TRBV30 NA NA CAWSTGTVNTGELFF TGTGCCTGGAGTACCGGGACGGTCAACACCGGGGAGCTGTTTTTT
TRBJ1-1 TRBV11-2 NA NA CASSLEYRTEAFF TGTGCCAGCAGCTTAGAGTATCGGACTGAAGCTTTCTTT
TRBJ1-2 TRBV21-1 NA NA CASSKLRVHYGYTF TGTGCCAGCAGCAAACTGAGGGTTCACTATGGCTACACCTTC
TRBJ2-1 TRBV7-9 TRBD2 NA CASKVAGDPFNEQFF TGTGCCAGCAAGGTAGCGGGGGATCCTTTCAATGAGCAGTTCTTC
TRBJ2-7 TRBV7-2 NA NA CASSNTRRGRGEQYF TGTGCCAGCAGCAATACACGGCGAGGGAGAGGCGAGCAGTACTTC
TRBJ1-1 TRBV5-1 NA NA CASSPGSLNTEAFF TGCGCCAGCAGCCCGGGATCCCTGAACACTGAAGCTTTCTTT